Below are 17 T cell receptor beta chains sequenced from a single sample in a study of blood T cell repertoires in COVID-19. The assay was immunoSEQ multiplex PCR, and TCRdb's table has in-frame clones only and misses some. The sample has around 130,000 clones, over 75% seen once. Material for sequencing was peripheral blood. These receptors were obtained from a man in his forties with active or convalescent COVID-19.

The chain carries TRBV14 and TRBJ2-5; D is perhaps TRBD1 (6 bases). Germline loops: CDR1 SGHDN, CDR2 FVKESK. Trimming left V 4 bases short and J 2 bases short, with 14 bases between. The CDR3 length is 15 residues. The CDR3 DNA reads as TGTGCCAGCAGCCCAACATGGGACAATCAAGAGACCCAGTACTTC. Amino acids: CASSPTWDNQETQYF.

The gene calls are TRBV12-3 or TRBV12-4 and TRBJ2-7; TRBD2 might be the D (5 bases). The CDR3 has 13 residues. V shed 2 bases and J shed 7 bases, with 12 bases lying between them. CDR3 sequence reads: CASSLSYGMEQYF. CDR3 DNA: TGTGCCAGCAGTTTATCGTACGGGATGGAGCAGTACTTC.

This clone was counted a single time. This chain uses TRBV7-3 with TRBJ2-5, with 11 bases that match TRBD2. The CDR3 has 16 amino acids. J lost 1 base, V lost 2 bases, and 3 bases had no gene match. The germline CDR1 and CDR2 sequences are SGHTA and FQGTGA. The CDR3 here is CASSLGGTSGQETQYF. The CDR3 coding sequence is TGTGCCAGCAGCTTAGGTGGGACTAGCGGCCAAGAGACCCAGTACTTC.

The sample holds a few counts of this clone. The J gene is TRBJ1-5, the V gene TRBV7-2, with 8 bases that match TRBD1. This CDR3 contains 13 residues. V lost 4 bases to trimming and J lost 7 bases; unmatched junction nucleotides: 3. Germline V gene sequence: CDR1 SGHTA, CDR2 FQGNSA. The CDR3 loop is CASSSGGWQPQHF. CDR3 DNA: TGTGCCAGCAGCTCAGGGGGCTGGCAGCCCCAGCATTTT.

The V call is TRBV6-5, the J call TRBJ1-5; 9 bases are a match to TRBD1. Germline CDR1 and CDR2: MNHEY and SVGAGI. The CDR3 has 15 residues. The trim removed 7 bases at V and 1 base at J, leaving 5 bases unmatched. CDR3 in amino acids: CASTLGTGSNQPQHF. CDR3 nucleotide sequence: TGTGCCAGCACCTTAGGGACAGGGAGCAATCAGCCCCAGCATTTT.

The chain uses TRBV6-5 and TRBJ2-2; 9 positions match TRBD1. J gave up 1 base and V 4 bases, and 4 bases lay outside the gene matches. From germline, CDR1 is MNHEY and CDR2 SVGAGI. The CDR3 totals 16 residues. This chain's CDR3 is CASSLGQGRNTGELFF. DNA of the CDR3: TGTGCCAGCAGTTTGGGACAGGGCAGGAACACCGGGGAGCTGTTTTTT.

The J gene is TRBJ2-7, the V gene TRBV3-1 (or the pseudogene TRBV3-2); 14 positions match TRBD2. After removal of 4 bases from V and 5 bases from J, the junction contained 4 bases not matched to a gene. The CDR3 is 15 residues long. Looked up from germline, CDR1 is LGHDT and CDR2 is YNNKEL (reference sequence). The CDR3, as DNA: TGTGCCAGCAGCCCACTGGGACTAGCGGGGGACGAGCAGTACTTC. As protein: CASSPLGLAGDEQYF.

The V call is TRBV11-2, the J call TRBJ2-7, with a tentative D call TRBD2 (5 bases). CDR3 length equals 15 residues. CDR1 and CDR2 from the germline V gene are SGHAT and FQNNGV. The ends were cut back, 4 bases at V and 4 bases at J, with 17 bases in the middle. The CDR3 loop is CASSSPGSNFYEQYF. The CDR3 bases are TGTGCCAGCAGCTCCCCGGGGTCAAATTTTTACGAGCAGTACTTC. Together with reference TRBV11-2 and TRBJ2-7, the CDR3 gives the full variable domain: EAGVAQSPRYKIIEKRQSVAFWCNPISGHATLYWYQQILGQGPKLLIQFQNNGVVDDSQLPKDRFSAERLKGVDSTLKIQPAKLEDSAVYLCASSSPGSNFYEQYFGPGTRLTVT.

CDR3 nucleotides: TGTGCCAGCAGCTTCGGGGGAACAGGGGTTAACACCATATATTTT. Translated, it gives CASSFGGTGVNTIYF. This chain uses TRBV7-2 with TRBJ1-3, with 7 nucleotides matching TRBD1. The junction had 9 bases not matched to a gene; V was cut back by 3 bases and J by 7 bases. Germline V gene data show CDR1 as SGHTA and CDR2 as FQGNSA. This CDR3 is built from 15 residues.

Written as DNA, the CDR3 is TGTGCCAGCAGTGAAGCCTCGAGGGTCCAAAATTCACCCCTCCACTTT. This encodes CASSEASRVQNSPLHF. The chain uses TRBV6-1 and TRBJ1-6; D is ambiguous. V was cut by 0 bases and J by 7 bases, with 13 bases left in between. Germline values: CDR1 MNHNS, CDR2 SASEGT. The CDR3 length is 16 residues.

In this sample, this clone turned up a few times. The CDR3, as DNA: TGTGCCAGCAGTTCCGGACACAGGACTGAAGCTTTCTTT. It is translated as CASSSGHRTEAFF. The gene calls are TRBV6-5 and TRBJ1-1; the D gene is possibly TRBD1 (5 bases). The CDR3 loop spans 13 amino acids. Germline V gives CDR1 MNHEY, CDR2 SVGAGI. V was clipped by 4 bases and J by 5 bases, with 11 bases between them.

V is TRBV11-2 and J is TRBJ1-4; D remains ambiguous. The germline V gene encodes CDR1 SGHAT and CDR2 FQNNGV. The V end lost 4 bases, the J end lost 4 bases, and 13 bases lay between the germline ends. The CDR3 length is 15 residues. The CDR3 here is CASSSIGGNNEKLFF. In nucleotides, the CDR3 is TGTGCCAGCAGCTCCATCGGTGGTAATAATGAAAAACTGTTTTTT.

The chain links TRBV18 to TRBJ2-3, with 15 nucleotides matching TRBD2. The CDR3 has 17 residues. Germline V gene lookup returns CDR1 KGHSH and CDR2 LQKENI. J lost 6 bases, V lost 6 bases, and 10 bases had no gene match. The CDR3 DNA follows: TGTGCCAGCTCCCAACCGGGACTAGCGGGGGGACAGGATACGCAGTATTTT. The encoded protein is CASSQPGLAGGQDTQYF.

The chain carries TRBV9 and TRBJ2-7, with 8 bases identical to TRBD1. The CDR3 is made up of 14 amino acids. Trimming at V came to 3 bases and at J to 5 bases, leaving 7 bases not matched to a gene. Germline loops: CDR1 SGDLS, CDR2 YYNGEE. The CDR3 DNA reads TGTGCCAGCAGCGGAAAGGACAGGGACGACGAGCAGTACTTC. Encoded protein: CASSGKDRDDEQYF.

The chain combines TRBV7-2 with TRBJ1-3, with D hard to call. V was shortened by 4 bases and J by 0 bases, with 4 bases between the two germline ends. The CDR3 extends over 13 amino acids. CDR1 SGHTA and CDR2 FQGNSA come from the germline V gene. The CDR3 is CASSSLSGNTIYF. Here the CDR3 DNA reads TGTGCCAGCAGCTCCCTCTCTGGAAACACCATATATTTT.

V and J are TRBV5-1 and TRBJ1-6; D not resolved. CDR3 size: 14 residues. V dropped 1 base and J dropped 9 bases, with 11 bases sitting between them. The germline gives CDR1 SGHRS, CDR2 YFSETQ. The CDR3 nucleotides are TGCGCCAGCAGCTTGACAGAGAGCTTTTCACCCCTCCACTTT. It yields the protein CASSLTESFSPLHF.

V and J are TRBV6-6 and TRBJ1-2; no firm D call. This CDR3 is built from 13 residues. CDR1 and CDR2 (germline): MNHNY, SVGAGI (reference sequence). V was cut by 5 bases and J by 8 bases, with 15 bases left in between. CDR3 sequence reads: CASSPTETSGYTF. CDR3 bases: TGTGCCAGCAGTCCAACCGAAACTTCGGGCTACACCTTC.